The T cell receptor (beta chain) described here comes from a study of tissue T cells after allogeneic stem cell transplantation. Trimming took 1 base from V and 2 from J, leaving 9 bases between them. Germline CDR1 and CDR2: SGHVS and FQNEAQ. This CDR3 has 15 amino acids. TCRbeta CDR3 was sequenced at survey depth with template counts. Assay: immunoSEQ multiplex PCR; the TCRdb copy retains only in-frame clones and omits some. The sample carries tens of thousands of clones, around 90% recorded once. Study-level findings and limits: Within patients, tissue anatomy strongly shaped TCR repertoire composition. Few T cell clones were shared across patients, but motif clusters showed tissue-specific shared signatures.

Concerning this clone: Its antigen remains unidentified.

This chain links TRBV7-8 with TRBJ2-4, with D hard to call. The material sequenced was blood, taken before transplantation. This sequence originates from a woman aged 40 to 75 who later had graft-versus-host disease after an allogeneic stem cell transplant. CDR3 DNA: TGTGCCAGCAGCTTAGTTTCTGGGACCAAAAACATTCAGTACTTC. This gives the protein CASSLVSGTKNIQYF.